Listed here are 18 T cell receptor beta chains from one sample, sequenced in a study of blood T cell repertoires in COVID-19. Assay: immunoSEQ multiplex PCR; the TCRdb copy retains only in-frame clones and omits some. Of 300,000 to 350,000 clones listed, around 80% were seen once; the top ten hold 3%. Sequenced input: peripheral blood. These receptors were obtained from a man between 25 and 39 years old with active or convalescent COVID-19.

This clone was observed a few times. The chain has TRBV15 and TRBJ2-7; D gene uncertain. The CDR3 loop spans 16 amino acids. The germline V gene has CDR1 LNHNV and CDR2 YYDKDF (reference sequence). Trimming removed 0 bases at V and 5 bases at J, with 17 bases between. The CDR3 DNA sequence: TGTGCCACCAGCAGAGATTATAATAGTGGCAGCGACGAGCAGTACTTC. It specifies CATSRDYNSGSDEQYF. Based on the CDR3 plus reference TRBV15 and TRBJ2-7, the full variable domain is DAMVIQNPRYQVTQFGKPVTLSCSQTLNHNVMYWYQQKSSQAPKLLFHYYDKDFNNEADTPDNFQSRRPNTSFCFLDIRSPGLGDTAMYLCATSRDYNSGSDEQYFGPGTRLTVT.

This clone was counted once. The CDR3 region has the DNA TGTGCCAGCTCACCACCGGAGACCTACGAGCAGTACTTC. This codes for CASSPPETYEQYF. V gene TRBV18 combines with J gene TRBJ2-7; D ambiguous. Trimming stripped 0 bases from V and 2 bases from J, with 5 bases between. This CDR3 has 13 residues. Per germline, CDR1 KGHSH and CDR2 LQKENI.

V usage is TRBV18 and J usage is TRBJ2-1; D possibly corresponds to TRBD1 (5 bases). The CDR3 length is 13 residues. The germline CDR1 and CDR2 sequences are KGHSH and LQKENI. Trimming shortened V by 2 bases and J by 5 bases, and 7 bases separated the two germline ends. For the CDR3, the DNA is TGTGCCAGCTCACCAGCCAGGGACAATGAGCAGTTCTTC. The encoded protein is CASSPARDNEQFF.

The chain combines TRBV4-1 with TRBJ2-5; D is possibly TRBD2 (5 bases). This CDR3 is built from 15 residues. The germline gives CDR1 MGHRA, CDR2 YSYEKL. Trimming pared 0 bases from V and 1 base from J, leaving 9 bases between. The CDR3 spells CASSQDRRTQETQYF. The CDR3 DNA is TGCGCCAGCAGCCAAGATCGGAGGACCCAAGAGACCCAGTACTTC.

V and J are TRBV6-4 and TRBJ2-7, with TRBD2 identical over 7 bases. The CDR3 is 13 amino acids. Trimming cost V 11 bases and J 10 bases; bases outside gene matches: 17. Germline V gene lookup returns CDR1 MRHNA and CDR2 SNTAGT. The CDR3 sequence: CAPSLGPGGQQYF. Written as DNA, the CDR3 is TGTGCCCCCAGCTTGGGACCGGGGGGTCAACAGTACTTC.

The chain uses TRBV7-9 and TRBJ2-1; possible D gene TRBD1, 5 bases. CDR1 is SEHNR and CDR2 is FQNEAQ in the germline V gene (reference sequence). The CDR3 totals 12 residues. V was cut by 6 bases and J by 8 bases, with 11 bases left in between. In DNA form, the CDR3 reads TGTGCCAGCAGTTATAGGGGTTATGAGCAGTTCTTC. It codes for CASSYRGYEQFF.

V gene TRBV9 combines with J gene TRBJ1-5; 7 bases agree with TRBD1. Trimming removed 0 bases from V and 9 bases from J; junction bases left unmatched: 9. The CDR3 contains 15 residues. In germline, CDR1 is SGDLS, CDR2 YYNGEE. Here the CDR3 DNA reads TGTGCCAGCAGCGTAGGAGGACAGGCATGGGGGCCCCAGCATTTT. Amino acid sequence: CASSVGGQAWGPQHF.

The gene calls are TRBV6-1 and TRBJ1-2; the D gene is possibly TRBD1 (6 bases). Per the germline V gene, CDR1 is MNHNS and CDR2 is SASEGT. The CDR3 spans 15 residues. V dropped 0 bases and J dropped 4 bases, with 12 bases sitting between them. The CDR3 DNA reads TGTGCCAGCAGTGAAGCGCTTCGGGGGGCCTATGGCTACACCTTC. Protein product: CASSEALRGAYGYTF.

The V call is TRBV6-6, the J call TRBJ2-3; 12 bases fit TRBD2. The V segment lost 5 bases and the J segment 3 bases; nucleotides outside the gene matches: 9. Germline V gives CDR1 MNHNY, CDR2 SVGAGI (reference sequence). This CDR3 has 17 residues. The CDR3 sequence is CASSPQSGLAGTDTQYF. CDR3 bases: TGTGCCAGCAGTCCACAGTCTGGACTAGCGGGGACAGATACGCAGTATTTT.

Here the CDR3 DNA reads TGCAGCGTTGAAGTTGAAGGGGTTCGAGCTAACTATGGCTACACCTTC. It specifies CSVEVEGVRANYGYTF. The rearrangement uses TRBV29-1 and TRBJ1-2; D is possibly TRBD1 (5 bases). The ends were cut back, 1 base at V and 0 bases at J, with 15 bases in the middle. The CDR3 is made up of 16 amino acids. Germline values: CDR1 SQVTM, CDR2 ANQGSEA.

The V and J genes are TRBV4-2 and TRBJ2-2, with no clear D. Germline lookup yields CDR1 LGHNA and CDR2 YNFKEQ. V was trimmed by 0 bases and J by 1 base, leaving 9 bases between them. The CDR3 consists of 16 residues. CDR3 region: CASSQEGRLNTGELFF. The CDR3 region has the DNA TGTGCCAGCAGCCAAGAAGGCAGGTTGAACACCGGGGAGCTGTTTTTT.

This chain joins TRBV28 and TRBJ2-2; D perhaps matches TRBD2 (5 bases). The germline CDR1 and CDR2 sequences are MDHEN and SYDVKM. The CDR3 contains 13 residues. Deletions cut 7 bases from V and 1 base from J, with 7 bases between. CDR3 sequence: CASILGNTGELFF. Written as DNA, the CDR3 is TGTGCCAGCATACTAGGGAACACCGGGGAGCTGTTTTTT.

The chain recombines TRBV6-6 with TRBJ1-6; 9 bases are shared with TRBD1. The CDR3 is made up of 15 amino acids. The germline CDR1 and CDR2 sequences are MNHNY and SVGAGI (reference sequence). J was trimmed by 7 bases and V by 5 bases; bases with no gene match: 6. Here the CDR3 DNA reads TGTGCCAGCAGTGGATACAGGGGGCAAAATTCACCCCTCCACTTT. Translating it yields CASSGYRGQNSPLHF.

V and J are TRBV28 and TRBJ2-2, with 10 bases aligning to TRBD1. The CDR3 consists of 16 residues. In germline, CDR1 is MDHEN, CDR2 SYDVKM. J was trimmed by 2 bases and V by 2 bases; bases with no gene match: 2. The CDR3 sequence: CASSLRTGGNTGELFF. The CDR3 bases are TGTGCCAGCAGTTTACGGACAGGGGGAAACACCGGGGAGCTGTTTTTT.

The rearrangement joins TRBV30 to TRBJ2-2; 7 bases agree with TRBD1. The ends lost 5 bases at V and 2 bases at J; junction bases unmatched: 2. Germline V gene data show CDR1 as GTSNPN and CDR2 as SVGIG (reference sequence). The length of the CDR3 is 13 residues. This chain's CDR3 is CAWGQANTGELFF. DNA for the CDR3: TGTGCCTGGGGACAGGCCAACACCGGGGAGCTGTTTTTT.

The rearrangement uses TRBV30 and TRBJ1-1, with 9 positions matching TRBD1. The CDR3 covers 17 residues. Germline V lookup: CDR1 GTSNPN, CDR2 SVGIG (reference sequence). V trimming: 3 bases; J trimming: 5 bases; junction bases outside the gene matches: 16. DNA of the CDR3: TGTGCCTGGAGACCACGGGACCTCCGACAGGGGGGGACTGAAGCTTTCTTT. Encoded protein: CAWRPRDLRQGGTEAFF.

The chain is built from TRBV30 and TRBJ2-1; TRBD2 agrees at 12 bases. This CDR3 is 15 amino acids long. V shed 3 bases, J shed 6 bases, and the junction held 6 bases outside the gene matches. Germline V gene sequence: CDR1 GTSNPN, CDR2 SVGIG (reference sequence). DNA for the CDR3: TGTGCCTGGAGGGCTAGCGGGGGGGCTTTCAATGAGCAGTTCTTC. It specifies CAWRASGGAFNEQFF. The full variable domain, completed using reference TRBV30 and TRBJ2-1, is SQTIHQWPATLVQPVGSPLSLECTVEGTSNPNLYWYRQAAGRGLQLLFYSVGIGQISSEVPQNLSASRPQDRQFILSSKKLLLSDSGFYLCAWRASGGAFNEQFFGPGTRLTVL.

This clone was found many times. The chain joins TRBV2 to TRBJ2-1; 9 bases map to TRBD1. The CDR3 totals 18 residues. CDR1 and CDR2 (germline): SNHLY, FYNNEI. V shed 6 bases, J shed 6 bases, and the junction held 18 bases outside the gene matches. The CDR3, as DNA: TGTGCCAGCAGCGGGGACAGGGACTGGGCGGGAGATGGCAATGAGCAGTTCTTC. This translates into CASSGDRDWAGDGNEQFF.